At least ten counts were recorded for the clone carrying this T cell receptor (beta chain). V was shortened by 3 bases and J by 5 bases, with 11 bases between the two germline ends. Germline CDR1 is SNHLY and CDR2 is FYNNEI. The CDR3 covers 14 residues. Profiles of TCR beta VDJ and CDR3 were generated from a genomic DNA template. A single record per CDR3 protein comes from TCRdb applying MiXCR to the reads. The table has around 150,000 distinct CDR3 sequences, less than 45% seen once; the top ten hold around 8.4%. The data were obtained in a study of CD8+CD57+ T cells in acquired aplastic anemia. The TCR comes from a human donor in good health, serving as a control. The J gene is TRBJ1-5, the V gene TRBV2; perhaps TRBD1 as D (5 bases). Sequencing used sorted CD4+, CD8+, or CD8+CD57+ T cells (not recorded which) from PBMCs. DNA for the CDR3: TGTGCCAGCAGTGACTTACAGGCTTATCAGCCCCAGCATTTT. Residues: CASSDLQAYQPQHF.